Shown below are 11 T cell receptor beta chains from a single sample sequenced in a study of blood T cell repertoires in COVID-19. The repertoire was sequenced with immunoSEQ multiplex PCR; TCRdb's copy has only in-frame clones and lacks some. Here the sample spans roughly 90,000 clones, 86% being singletons. What was sequenced was peripheral blood. These TCRs come from a human donor in a cohort sampled during active COVID-19.

The chain uses TRBV5-5 and TRBJ1-1; D gene unclear. CDR1 SGHKS and CDR2 YYEKEE come from the germline V gene (reference sequence). V lost 4 bases and J lost 1, with 8 bases in between. This CDR3 is 13 amino acids long. CDR3 DNA sequence: TGTGCCAGCAGCACATACACGAACACTGAAGCTTTCTTT. It is translated as CASSTYTNTEAFF.

The rearrangement uses TRBV5-1 and TRBJ2-7; TRBD2 is a possible D gene (6 bases). Trimming cost V 4 bases and J 2 bases, with 13 bases left between them. The germline gives CDR1 SGHRS, CDR2 YFSETQ. The CDR3 consists of 14 residues. CDR3 region: CASSRGTPAYEQYF. Here the CDR3 DNA reads TGCGCCAGCAGCCGAGGGACTCCCGCCTACGAGCAGTACTTC. Drawing the rest from reference TRBV5-1 and TRBJ2-7, the complete variable domain is KAGVTQTPRYLIKTRGQQVTLSCSPISGHRSVSWYQQTPGQGLQFLFEYFSETQRNKGNFPGRFSGRQFSNSRSEMNVSTLELGDSALYLCASSRGTPAYEQYFGPGTRLTVT.

The rearrangement links TRBV6-2 or TRBV6-3 to TRBJ2-7; possibly TRBD2 for D (6 bases). The germline V gene encodes CDR1 MNHEY and CDR2 SVGEGT. The CDR3 has 13 amino acids. V lost 6 bases to trimming and J lost 3 bases, with 12 bases between them. The CDR3 DNA is TGTGCCAGCAGCCCCGGAGGGTACTACGAGCAGTACTTC. Translation gives CASSPGGYYEQYF.

V and J are TRBV4-2 and TRBJ2-3, with D perhaps matching TRBD2 (6 bases). CDR1 and CDR2 (germline): LGHNA, YNFKEQ. The CDR3 is made up of 16 amino acids. Trimming shortened V by 3 bases and J by 0 bases, and 13 bases separated the two germline ends. In DNA form, the CDR3 reads TGTGCCAGCAGCCAGACCGCGGCGGGAAGCACAGATACGCAGTATTTT. It specifies CASSQTAAGSTDTQYF.

The genes are TRBV5-4 and TRBJ1-2; maybe TRBD1 (5 bases). Germline V gene lookup returns CDR1 SGHNT and CDR2 YYREEE (reference sequence). The length of the CDR3 is 16 residues. Trimming pared 4 bases from V and 4 bases from J, leaving 20 bases between. CDR3 region: CASSESGSRATYGYTF. The CDR3 DNA reads as TGTGCCAGCAGCGAATCAGGAAGCAGGGCGACCTATGGCTACACCTTC.

This chain joins TRBV6-2 or TRBV6-3 and TRBJ1-1; D unclear. The CDR3 contains 13 residues. The germline CDR1 and CDR2 sequences are MNHEY and SVGEGT. Trimming removed 3 bases from V and 3 bases from J, with 8 bases in between. The chain's CDR3 is CASSYARDTEAFF. CDR3 nucleotide sequence: TGTGCCAGCAGTTATGCGCGGGACACTGAAGCTTTCTTT.

The sample holds a few counts of this clone. V usage is TRBV11-2 and J usage is TRBJ2-2; weak D call: TRBD1 (6 bases). The CDR3 is 13 residues long. The germline V gene has CDR1 SGHAT and CDR2 FQNNGV. V was trimmed by 7 bases and J by 8 bases, leaving 14 bases between them. The CDR3 loop reads CASTQTGIGELFF. The CDR3 DNA follows: TGTGCCAGCACCCAAACAGGGATAGGGGAGCTGTTTTTT.

The chain links TRBV30 to TRBJ1-1, with 8 nucleotides matching TRBD1. After removal of 5 bases from V and 5 bases from J, the junction contained 4 bases not matched to a gene. Germline V gives CDR1 GTSNPN, CDR2 SVGIG (reference sequence). CDR3 length: 12 residues. This chain's CDR3 is CAWDRGRTEAFF. The CDR3 DNA is TGTGCCTGGGACAGGGGACGGACTGAAGCTTTCTTT.

The genes are TRBV2 and TRBJ1-6, with 7 bases aligning to TRBD1. Germline CDR1 is SNHLY and CDR2 is FYNNEI. The J segment lost 11 bases and the V segment lost 9 bases, leaving 10 bases of the junction unmatched. The CDR3 is made up of 13 amino acids. CDR3 residues: CAREETGNTPLHF. CDR3 coding DNA: TGTGCCAGGGAGGAGACAGGGAACACACCCCTCCACTTT.

The chain couples TRBV2 to TRBJ1-3, with unresolved D. The length of the CDR3 is 12 residues. CDR1 and CDR2 from the germline V gene are SNHLY and FYNNEI. Trimming pared 2 bases from V and 8 bases from J, leaving 7 bases between. The CDR3 loop reads CASSEWLDTIYF. Here the CDR3 DNA reads TGTGCCAGCAGTGAATGGTTAGACACCATATATTTT.

The chain carries TRBV19 and TRBJ2-3; perhaps TRBD1 as D (5 bases). The CDR3 is made up of 16 amino acids. V lost 5 bases and J lost 1, with 16 bases in between. CDR1 LNHDA and CDR2 SQIVND come from the germline V gene (reference sequence). In DNA form, the CDR3 reads TGTGCCAGTAGTCCCCGACAGTTCCTCGGCACAGATACGCAGTATTTT. Translating it yields CASSPRQFLGTDTQYF.